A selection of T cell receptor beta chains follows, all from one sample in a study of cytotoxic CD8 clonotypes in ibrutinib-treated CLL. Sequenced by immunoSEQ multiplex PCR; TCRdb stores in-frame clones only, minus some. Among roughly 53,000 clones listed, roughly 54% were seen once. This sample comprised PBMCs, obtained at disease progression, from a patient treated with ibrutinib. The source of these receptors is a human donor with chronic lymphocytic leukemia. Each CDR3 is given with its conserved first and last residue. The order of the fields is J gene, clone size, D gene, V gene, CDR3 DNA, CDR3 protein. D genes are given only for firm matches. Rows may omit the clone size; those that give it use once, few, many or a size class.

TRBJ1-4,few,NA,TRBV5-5,TGTGCCAGCAGCTTGGTCACAGTTGAAAAACTGTTTTTT,CASSLVTVEKLFF
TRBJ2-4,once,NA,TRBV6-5,TGTGCCAGCAGGCAGGGAGGCAAAAACATTCAGTACTTC,CASRQGGKNIQYF
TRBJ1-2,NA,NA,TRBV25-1,TGTGCCAGCAGTCGACAGGACTATGGCTACACCTTC,CASSRQDYGYTF
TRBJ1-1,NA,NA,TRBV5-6,TGTGCCAGCAGCTTGTACCGGGGGATGAACACTGAAGCTTTCTTT,CASSLYRGMNTEAFF
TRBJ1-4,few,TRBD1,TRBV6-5,TGTGCCAGCAGTTCGACAGGGGGAGTTGAAAAACTGTTTTTT,CASSSTGGVEKLFF
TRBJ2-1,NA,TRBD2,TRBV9,TGTGCCAGCAGCGCTAGCGGGAGCTCCTACAATGAGCAGTTCTTC,CASSASGSSYNEQFF
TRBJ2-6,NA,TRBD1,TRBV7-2,TGTGCCAGCAGCCCCAGTGAGACAGGGCTTTCTGGGGCCAACGTCCTGACTTTC,CASSPSETGLSGANVLTF
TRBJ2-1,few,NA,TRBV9,TGTGCCAGCAGCGTAGGGGGACGCTACAATGAGCAGTTCTTC,CASSVGGRYNEQFF
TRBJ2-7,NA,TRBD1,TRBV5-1,TGCGCCAGCAGCCCGACAGGGGGGTACGAGCAGTACTTC,CASSPTGGYEQYF
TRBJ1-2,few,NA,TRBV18,TGTGCCAGCTCGGCCCAGGGCAAAAACTATGGCTACACCTTC,CASSAQGKNYGYTF
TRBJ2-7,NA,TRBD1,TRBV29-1,TGCAGCGTAGTTCGACAGGGGCAGTTTAACGAGCAGTACTTC,CSVVRQGQFNEQYF
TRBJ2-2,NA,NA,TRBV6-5,TGTGCCAGCAGTCAGTCCGGGGAGCTGTTTTTT,CASSQSGELFF
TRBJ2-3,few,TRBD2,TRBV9,TGTGCCAGCAGCGTAGGGACTGGACTAGCGGGAGATACGCAGTATTTT,CASSVGTGLAGDTQYF
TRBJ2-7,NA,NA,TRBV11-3,TGTGCCAGCAGCTTAGATCGTCACTTGCCCTACGAGCAGTACTTC,CASSLDRHLPYEQYF
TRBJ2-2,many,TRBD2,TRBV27,TGTGCCAGCGGGCGGGAGGGCACCGGGGAGCTGTTTTTT,CASGREGTGELFF
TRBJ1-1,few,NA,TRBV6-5,TGTGCCAGCAGACAGCAAAACAGAATGACTGAAGCTTTCTTT,CASRQQNRMTEAFF
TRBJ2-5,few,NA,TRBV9,TGTGCCAGCAGCACAGTCCAAGAGACCCAGTACTTC,CASSTVQETQYF
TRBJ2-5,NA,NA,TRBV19,TGTGCCAGTAGTATTGGTTTCGGGGGATGGGAGACCCAGTACTTC,CASSIGFGGWETQYF
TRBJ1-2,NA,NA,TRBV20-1,TGCAGTGCTGATGCGGGTGTTGGCTACACCTTC,CSADAGVGYTF
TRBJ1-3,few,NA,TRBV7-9,TGTGCCAGCAGCTTTAGGGTTGGTGGAAACACCATATATTTT,CASSFRVGGNTIYF
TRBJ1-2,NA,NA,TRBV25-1,TGTGCCAGCAGTGAACTCCGGACGGACTCTAACTATGGCTACACCTTC,CASSELRTDSNYGYTF
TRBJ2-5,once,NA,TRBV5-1,TGCGCCAGCAGCCCCCAGGCGGGCCACGAGACCCAGTACTTC,CASSPQAGHETQYF
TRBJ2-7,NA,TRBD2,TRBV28,TGTGCCAGCAGAACTAGCGGGGAGACATACGAGCAGTACTTC,CASRTSGETYEQYF
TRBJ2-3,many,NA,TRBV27,TGTGCCAGCAGGGTAAACAGGGATTATGATACGCAGTATTTT,CASRVNRDYDTQYF
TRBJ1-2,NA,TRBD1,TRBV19,TGTGCCAGTAGTATAAGGACAGGGACCTATGGCTACACCTTC,CASSIRTGTYGYTF
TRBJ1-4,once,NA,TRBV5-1,TGCGCCAGCAGCTTGGCCGGGGGTACCAATGAAAAACTGTTTTTT,CASSLAGGTNEKLFF
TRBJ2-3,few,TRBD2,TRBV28,TGTGCCAGCCGTCGGGGGGGCCTCGCAGATACGCAGTATTTT,CASRRGGLADTQYF
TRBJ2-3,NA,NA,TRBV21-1,TGTGCCAGCAGCAGCTTATCCCGGGACGCAGATACGCAGTATTTT,CASSSLSRDADTQYF
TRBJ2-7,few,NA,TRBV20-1,TGCAGTGCTAGAACAACATACGAGCAGTACTTC,CSARTTYEQYF
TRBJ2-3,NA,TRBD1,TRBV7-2,TGTGCCAGCAGCTTAGTCCTAGGGGGCGGTACGCAGTATTTT,CASSLVLGGGTQYF
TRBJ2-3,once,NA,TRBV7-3,TGTGCCAGCAGCTTAAGCCCTAGCACAGATACGCAGTATTTT,CASSLSPSTDTQYF
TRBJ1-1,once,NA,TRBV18,TGTGCCAGCTCAGGGAATATGGGGACTGAAGCTTTCTTT,CASSGNMGTEAFF
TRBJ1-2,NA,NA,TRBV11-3,TGTGCCAGCAGCTTAGACGGGGGGATTAGTTATGGCTACACCTTC,CASSLDGGISYGYTF
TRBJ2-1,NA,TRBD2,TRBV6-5,TGTGCCAGCAGTTCACCAACTAGCGTTGGTGAGCAGTTCTTC,CASSSPTSVGEQFF
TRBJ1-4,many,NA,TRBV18,TGTGCCAGCTCACCACCGGGCGGGGATGAAAAACTGTTTTTT,CASSPPGGDEKLFF
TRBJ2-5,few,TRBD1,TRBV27,TGTGCCAGCAGTCCAGGGACAGATTCCCAAGAGACCCAGTACTTC,CASSPGTDSQETQYF
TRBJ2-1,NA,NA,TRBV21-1,TGTGCCAGCAGCAAACGGGCGGGTGAGCAGTTCTTC,CASSKRAGEQFF
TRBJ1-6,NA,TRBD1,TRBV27,TGTGCCAGCAGTTTCCGGACAGGGGCCTATAATTCACCCCTCCACTTT,CASSFRTGAYNSPLHF
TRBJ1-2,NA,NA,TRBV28,TGTGCCAGCAGTCCCATACCGGGACTCACCGATGGCTACACCTTC,CASSPIPGLTDGYTF
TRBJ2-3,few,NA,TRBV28,TGTGCCAGCAGTTTAGGGGGTTGGGCGCAGTATTTT,CASSLGGWAQYF
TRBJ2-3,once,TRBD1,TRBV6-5,TGTGCCAGCAGTTTGACCGGGACAGGGGTTGCAGATACGCAGTATTTT,CASSLTGTGVADTQYF
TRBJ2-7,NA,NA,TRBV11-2,TGTGCCAGCAGCGAGACAGGTTACTACGAGCAGTACTTC,CASSETGYYEQYF
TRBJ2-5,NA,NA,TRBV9,TGTGCCAGCAGCGTAGGGAGCTTTGTGGAGACCCAGTACTTC,CASSVGSFVETQYF
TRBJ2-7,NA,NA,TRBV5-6,TGTGCCAGCAGCTTTTGGGAACTCTCCTACGAGCAGTACTTC,CASSFWELSYEQYF
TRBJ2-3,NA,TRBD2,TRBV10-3,TGTGCCATCAGTGAGTCTCGGACTAGCAGCGCAGATACGCAGTATTTT,CAISESRTSSADTQYF
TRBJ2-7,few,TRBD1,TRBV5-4,TGTGCCAGCAGCCCGCTTACCGGGACAGGAGATTACGAGCAGTACTTC,CASSPLTGTGDYEQYF
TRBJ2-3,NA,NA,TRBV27,TGTGCCAGCAGTTTCAAACAGGGGACTTTTACAGATACGCAGTATTTT,CASSFKQGTFTDTQYF
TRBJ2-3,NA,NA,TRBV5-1,TGCGCCAGCAGCTTTGGCGCAGTATCTAGCACAGATACGCAGTATTTT,CASSFGAVSSTDTQYF
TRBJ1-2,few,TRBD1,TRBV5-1,TGCGCCAGCAGCCCACAGACAGGGATAGGCTATGGCTACACCTTC,CASSPQTGIGYGYTF
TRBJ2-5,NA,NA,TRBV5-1,TGCGCCAGCAGCTTGGCCGCTTACCAAGAGACCCAGTACTTC,CASSLAAYQETQYF
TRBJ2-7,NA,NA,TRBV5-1,TGCGCCAGCAGCTTCGGGCGCAATACGGGGGAGCAGTACTTC,CASSFGRNTGEQYF